This TCR beta chain is from a study of cytomegalovirus exposure and HLA in healthy donors. Study-level background: A preliminary data release comprised around 85 million unique TCRs obtained from HLA-typed donors. Study-level results: According to reports, the classifier identified cytomegalovirus status with high specificity and sensitivity. Later analysis indicated greater clonal expansion among HLA-associated TCR beta chains than among equally common other chains. Through in vitro validation, three CMV-associated chains were shown to be specific for CMV antigens.

With regard to this clone: Its antigen is undetermined.

The PCR was carried out with 60 Vbeta primers and 13 Jbeta primers. The table came from immunoSEQ multiplex PCR; TCRdb's copy has only in-frame clones and leaves some out. The sample includes approximately 92,000 clones, 60% to 80% seen only once; the top ten take about 7%. From germline, CDR1 is SQVTM and CDR2 ANQGSEA. The CDR3 is 13 residues long. The sample was PBMCs. The TCR originated in a man in his forties or fifties in good health and CMV-seropositive. The J gene is TRBJ2-5, the V gene TRBV29-1; 7 nucleotides align to TRBD2. The J call may be incorrect, as the DNA end agrees better with TRBJ2-7. The CDR3 DNA follows: TGCAGCGTTGAAGGCGGGGGAGGCTACGAGCAGTACTTC. It encodes CSVEGGGGYEQYF.